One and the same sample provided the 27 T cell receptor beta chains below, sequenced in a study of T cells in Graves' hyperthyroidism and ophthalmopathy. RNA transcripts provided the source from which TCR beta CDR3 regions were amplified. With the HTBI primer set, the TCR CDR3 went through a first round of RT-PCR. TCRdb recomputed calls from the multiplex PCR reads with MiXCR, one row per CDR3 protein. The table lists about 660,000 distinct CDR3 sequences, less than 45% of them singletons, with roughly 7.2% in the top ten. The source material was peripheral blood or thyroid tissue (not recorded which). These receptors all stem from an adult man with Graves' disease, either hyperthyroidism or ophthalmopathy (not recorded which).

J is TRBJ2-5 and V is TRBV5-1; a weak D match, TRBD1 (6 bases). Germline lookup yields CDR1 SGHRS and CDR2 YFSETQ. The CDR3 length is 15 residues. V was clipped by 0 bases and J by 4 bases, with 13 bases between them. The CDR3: CASSLEDSHGETQYF. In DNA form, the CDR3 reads TGCGCCAGCAGCTTGGAGGACAGCCATGGAGAGACCCAGTACTTC.

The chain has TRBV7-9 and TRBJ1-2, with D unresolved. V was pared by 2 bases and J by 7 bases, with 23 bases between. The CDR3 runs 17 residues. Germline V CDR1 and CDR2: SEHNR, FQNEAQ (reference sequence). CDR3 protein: CASSLPPIEVGGVGYTF. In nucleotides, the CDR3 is TGTGCCAGCAGCTTACCCCCGATCGAGGTCGGTGGTGTTGGCTACACCTTC.

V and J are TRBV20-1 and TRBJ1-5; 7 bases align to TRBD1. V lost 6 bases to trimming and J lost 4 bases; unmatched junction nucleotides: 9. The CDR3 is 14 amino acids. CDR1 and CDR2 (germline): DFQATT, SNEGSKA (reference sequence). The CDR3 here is CSATGTDPNQPQHF. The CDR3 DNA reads TGCAGTGCCACCGGGACAGATCCGAATCAGCCCCAGCATTTT.

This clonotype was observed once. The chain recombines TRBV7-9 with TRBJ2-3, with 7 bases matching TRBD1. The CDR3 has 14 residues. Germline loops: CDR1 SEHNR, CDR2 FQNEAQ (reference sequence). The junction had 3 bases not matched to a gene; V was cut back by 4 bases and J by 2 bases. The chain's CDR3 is CASSSTGFTDTQYF. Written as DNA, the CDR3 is TGTGCCAGCAGCTCGACAGGGTTCACAGATACGCAGTATTTT.

The CDR3 is CASSLATTYEQYF. CDR3 DNA: TGTGCCAGCAGCTTAGCGACTACCTACGAGCAGTACTTC. The chain employs TRBV11-1 and TRBJ2-7; TRBD2 might be the D (5 bases). Looked up from germline, CDR1 is SGHAT and CDR2 is FQDESV (reference sequence). The CDR3 extends over 13 amino acids. The V gene lost 0 bases and the J gene lost 2 bases, with 5 bases spanning the gap.

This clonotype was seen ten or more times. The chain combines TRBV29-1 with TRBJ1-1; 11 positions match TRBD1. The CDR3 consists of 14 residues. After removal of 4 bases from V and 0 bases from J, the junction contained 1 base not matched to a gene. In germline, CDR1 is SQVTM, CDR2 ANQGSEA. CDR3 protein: CSVGTGGLNTEAFF. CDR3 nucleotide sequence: TGCAGCGTTGGGACAGGGGGCCTGAACACTGAAGCTTTCTTT.

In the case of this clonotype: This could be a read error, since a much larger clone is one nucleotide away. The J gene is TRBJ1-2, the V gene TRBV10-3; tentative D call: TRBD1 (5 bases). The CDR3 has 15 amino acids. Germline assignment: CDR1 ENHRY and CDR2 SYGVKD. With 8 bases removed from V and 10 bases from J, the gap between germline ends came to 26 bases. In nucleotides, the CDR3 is TGTGCCATCCCTTTACGAGGGGCTAACGGGAATGACTACACCTTC. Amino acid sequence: CAIPLRGANGNDYTF.

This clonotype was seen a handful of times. The CDR3 DNA reads as TGTGCCAGTAGTACCGGGACTACCGCCTACGAGCAGTACTTC. Its translation is CASSTGTTAYEQYF. This rearrangement joins TRBV19 to TRBJ2-7, with TRBD2 identical over 7 bases. Trimming cost V 4 bases and J 2 bases; bases outside gene matches: 5. This CDR3 spans 14 amino acids. Germline CDR1 LNHDA, CDR2 SQIVND (reference sequence). The whole variable domain, filled in from reference TRBV19 and TRBJ2-7, reads DGGITQSPKYLFRKEGQNVTLSCEQNLNHDAMYWYRQDPGQGLRLIYYSQIVNDFQKGDIAEGYSVSREKKESFPLTVTSAQKNPTAFYLCASSTGTTAYEQYFGPGTRLTVT.

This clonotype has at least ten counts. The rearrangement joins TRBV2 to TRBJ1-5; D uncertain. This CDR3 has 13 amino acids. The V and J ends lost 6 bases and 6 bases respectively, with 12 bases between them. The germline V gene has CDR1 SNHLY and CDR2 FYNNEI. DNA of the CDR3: TGTGCCAGCAGAGTAGGATTCGGTCAGCCCCAGCATTTT. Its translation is CASRVGFGQPQHF.

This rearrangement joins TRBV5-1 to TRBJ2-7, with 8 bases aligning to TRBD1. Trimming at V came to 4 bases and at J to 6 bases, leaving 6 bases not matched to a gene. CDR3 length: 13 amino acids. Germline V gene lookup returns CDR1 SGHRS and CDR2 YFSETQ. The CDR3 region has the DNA TGCGCCAGCAGCCAGGGACAGGCGTTCGAGCAGTACTTC. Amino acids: CASSQGQAFEQYF.

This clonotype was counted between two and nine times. CDR3 sequence: CASSVDIVGSPLHF. CDR3 nucleotide sequence: TGTGCCAGCAGTGTCGACATCGTTGGTTCACCCCTCCACTTT. J is TRBJ1-6 and V is TRBV27; unclear D gene. Trimming took 5 bases from V and 9 from J, leaving 14 bases between them. Germline assignment: CDR1 MNHEY and CDR2 SMNVEV (reference sequence). The CDR3 runs 14 residues.

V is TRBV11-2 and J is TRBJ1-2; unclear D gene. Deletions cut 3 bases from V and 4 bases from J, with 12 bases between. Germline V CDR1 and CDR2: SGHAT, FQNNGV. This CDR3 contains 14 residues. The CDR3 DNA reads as TGTGCCAGCAGCTTGTACGGGAGCTCCTATGGCTACACCTTC. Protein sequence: CASSLYGSSYGYTF.

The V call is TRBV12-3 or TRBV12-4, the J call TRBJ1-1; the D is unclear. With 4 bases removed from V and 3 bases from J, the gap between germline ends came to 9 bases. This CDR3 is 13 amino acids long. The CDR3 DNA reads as TGTGCCAGCAGTTACGGGGTCGACACTGAAGCTTTCTTT. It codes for CASSYGVDTEAFF.

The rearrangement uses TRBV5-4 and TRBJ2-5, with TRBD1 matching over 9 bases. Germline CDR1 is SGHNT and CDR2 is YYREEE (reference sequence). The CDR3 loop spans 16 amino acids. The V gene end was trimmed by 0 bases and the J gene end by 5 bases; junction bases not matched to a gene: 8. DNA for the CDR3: TGTGCCAGCAGCTTGGGGGGACAGGGTTTTGCGGAGACCCAGTACTTC. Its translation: CASSLGGQGFAETQYF. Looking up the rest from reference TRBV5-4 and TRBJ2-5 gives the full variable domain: ETGVTQSPTHLIKTRGQQVTLRCSSQSGHNTVSWYQQALGQGPQFIFQYYREEENGRGNFPPRFSGLQFPNYSSELNVNALELDDSALYLCASSLGGQGFAETQYFGPGTRLLVL.

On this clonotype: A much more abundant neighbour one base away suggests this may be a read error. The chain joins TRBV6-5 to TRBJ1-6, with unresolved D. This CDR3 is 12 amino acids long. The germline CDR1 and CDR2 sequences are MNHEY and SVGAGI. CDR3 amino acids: CASSSDNSLLHF. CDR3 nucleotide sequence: TGTGCCAGCAGTTCCGACAATTCACTCCTCCACTTT.

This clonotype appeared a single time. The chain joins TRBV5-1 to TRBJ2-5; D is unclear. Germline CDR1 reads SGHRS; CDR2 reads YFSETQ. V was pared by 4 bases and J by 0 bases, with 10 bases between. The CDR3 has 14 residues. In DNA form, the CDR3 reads TGCGCCAGCAGCCTCTGGACGAACCAAGAGACCCAGTACTTC. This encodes CASSLWTNQETQYF. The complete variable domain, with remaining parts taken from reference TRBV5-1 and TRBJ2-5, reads KAGVTQTPRYLIKTRGQQVTLSCSPISGHRSVSWYQQTPGQGLQFLFEYFSETQRNKGNFPGRFSGRQFSNSRSEMNVSTLELGDSALYLCASSLWTNQETQYFGPGTRLLVL.

The CDR3 protein is CASSLKTGPNSPLHF. The DNA for the CDR3 is TGTGCCAGCAGCTTAAAGACAGGGCCCAATTCACCCCTCCACTTT. The rearrangement links TRBV7-8 to TRBJ1-6; 7 bases agree with TRBD1. Trimming removed 2 bases from V and 7 bases from J; junction bases left unmatched: 5. Germline CDR1 is SGHVS and CDR2 is FQNEAQ. The CDR3 runs 15 residues.

CDR3 nucleotides: TGTGCCAGCAGCGTAGAGGGAGGGGGCACTGAAGCTTTCTTT. Encoded protein: CASSVEGGGTEAFF. The gene calls are TRBV9 and TRBJ1-1, with D tentatively TRBD1 (6 bases). The CDR3 spans 14 residues. V lost 0 bases to trimming and J lost 4 bases, with 10 bases between them. Germline V gene lookup returns CDR1 SGDLS and CDR2 YYNGEE.

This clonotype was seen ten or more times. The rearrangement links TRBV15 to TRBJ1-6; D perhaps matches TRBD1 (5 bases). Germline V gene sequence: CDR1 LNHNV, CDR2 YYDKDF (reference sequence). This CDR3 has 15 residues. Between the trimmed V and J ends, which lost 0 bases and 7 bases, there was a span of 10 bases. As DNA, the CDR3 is TGTGCCACCAGCAGAGATCGGGGCCGGAATTCACCCCTCCACTTT. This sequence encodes CATSRDRGRNSPLHF.

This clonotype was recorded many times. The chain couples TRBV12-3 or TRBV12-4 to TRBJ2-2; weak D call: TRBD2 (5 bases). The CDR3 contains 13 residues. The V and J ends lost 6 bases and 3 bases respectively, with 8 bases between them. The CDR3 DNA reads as TGTGCCAGCAGCTTGCGGGACACCGGGGAGCTGTTTTTT. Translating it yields CASSLRDTGELFF.

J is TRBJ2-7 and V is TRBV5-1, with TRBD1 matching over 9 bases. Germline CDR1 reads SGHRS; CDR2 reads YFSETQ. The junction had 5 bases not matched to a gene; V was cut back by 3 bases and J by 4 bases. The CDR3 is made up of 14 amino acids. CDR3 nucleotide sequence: TGCGCCAGCAGCTACACAGGGGGCTGGTACGAGCAGTACTTC. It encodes CASSYTGGWYEQYF.

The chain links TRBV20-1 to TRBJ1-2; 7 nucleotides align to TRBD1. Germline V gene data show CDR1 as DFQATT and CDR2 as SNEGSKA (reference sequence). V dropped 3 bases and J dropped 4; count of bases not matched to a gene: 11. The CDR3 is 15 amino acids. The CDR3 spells CSASRRDRASYGYTF. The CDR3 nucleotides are TGCAGTGCTAGTCGGCGAGACAGGGCTTCCTATGGCTACACCTTC.

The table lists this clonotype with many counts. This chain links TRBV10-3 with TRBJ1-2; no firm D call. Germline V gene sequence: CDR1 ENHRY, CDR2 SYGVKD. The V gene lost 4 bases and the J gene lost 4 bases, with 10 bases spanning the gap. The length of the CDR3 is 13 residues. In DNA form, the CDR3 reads TGTGCCATCAGTGTAAACCCAGCCTATGGCTACACCTTC. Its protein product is CAISVNPAYGYTF.

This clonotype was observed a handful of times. The CDR3 here is CASSPSGSLLTEAFF. CDR3 in DNA: TGTGCCAGCAGCCCGAGTGGATCATTGCTCACTGAAGCTTTCTTT. The rearrangement links TRBV2 to TRBJ1-1, with no clear D. The CDR3 covers 15 residues. CDR1 is SNHLY, CDR2 FYNNEI, per germline. The V end was cut by 6 bases, the J end by 4 bases, with 18 bases between.

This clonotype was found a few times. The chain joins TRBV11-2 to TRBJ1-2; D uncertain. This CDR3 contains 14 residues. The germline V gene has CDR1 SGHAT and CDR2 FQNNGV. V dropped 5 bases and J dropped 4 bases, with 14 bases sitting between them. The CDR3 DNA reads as TGTGCCAGCAGCACCCAGGAGGCAGGCTATGGCTACACCTTC. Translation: CASSTQEAGYGYTF.

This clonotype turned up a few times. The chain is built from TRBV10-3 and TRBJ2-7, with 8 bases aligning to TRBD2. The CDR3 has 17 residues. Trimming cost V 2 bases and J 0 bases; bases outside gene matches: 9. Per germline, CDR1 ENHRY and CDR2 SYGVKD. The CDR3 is CAISEPLSGTFSYEQYF. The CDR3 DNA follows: TGTGCCATCAGTGAGCCCCTTAGCGGGACTTTCTCCTACGAGCAGTACTTC.

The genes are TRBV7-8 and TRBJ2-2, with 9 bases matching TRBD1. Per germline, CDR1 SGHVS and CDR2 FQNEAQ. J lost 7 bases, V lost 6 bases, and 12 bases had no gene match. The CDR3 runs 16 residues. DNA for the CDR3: TGTGCCAGCAGTTCTACAGGGGGCGACTATATCGGGGAGCTGTTTTTT. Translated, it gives CASSSTGGDYIGELFF.